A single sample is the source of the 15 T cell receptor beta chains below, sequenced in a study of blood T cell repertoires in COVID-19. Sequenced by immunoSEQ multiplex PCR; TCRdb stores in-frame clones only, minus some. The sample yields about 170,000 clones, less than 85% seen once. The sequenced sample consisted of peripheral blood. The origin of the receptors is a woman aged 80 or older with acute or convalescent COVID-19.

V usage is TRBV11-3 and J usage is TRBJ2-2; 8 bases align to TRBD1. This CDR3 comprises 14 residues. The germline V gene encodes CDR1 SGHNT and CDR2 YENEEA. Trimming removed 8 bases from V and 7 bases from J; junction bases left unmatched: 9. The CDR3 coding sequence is TGTGCCAGCGGGCGACAGGGGTGGAGCGGGGAGCTGTTTTTT. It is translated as CASGRQGWSGELFF.

CDR3 DNA: TGTGCCAGCAGCCAAGGAGGATTCCAAGAGACCCAGTACTTC. Encoded protein: CASSQGGFQETQYF. The V call is TRBV3-1 (or the pseudogene TRBV3-2), the J call TRBJ2-5; D unclear. Germline V gene lookup returns CDR1 LGHDT and CDR2 YNNKEL (reference sequence). The CDR3 is 14 amino acids. Trimming removed 1 base at V and 1 base at J, with 7 bases between.

The CDR3 DNA is TGTGCCAGCGGGAGGTCGAATTCACCCCTCCACTTT. This translates into CASGRSNSPLHF. The chain combines TRBV28 with TRBJ1-6, with D hard to call. This CDR3 spans 12 amino acids. The V end lost 8 bases, the J end lost 7 bases, and 9 bases lay between the germline ends. Germline assignment: CDR1 MDHEN and CDR2 SYDVKM.

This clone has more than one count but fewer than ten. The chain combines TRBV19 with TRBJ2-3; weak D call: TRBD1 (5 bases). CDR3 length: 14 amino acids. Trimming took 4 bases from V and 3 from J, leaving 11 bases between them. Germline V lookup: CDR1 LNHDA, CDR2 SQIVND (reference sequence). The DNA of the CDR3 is TGTGCCAGTAGTACCCAGGGTGGGACAGATACGCAGTATTTT. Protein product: CASSTQGGTDTQYF.

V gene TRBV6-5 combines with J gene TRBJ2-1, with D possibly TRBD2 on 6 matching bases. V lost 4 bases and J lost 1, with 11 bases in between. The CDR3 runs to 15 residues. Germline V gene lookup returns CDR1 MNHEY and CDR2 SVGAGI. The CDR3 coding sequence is TGTGCCAGCAGTTTCGAGGCGGGGTCCTACAATGAGCAGTTCTTC. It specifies CASSFEAGSYNEQFF.

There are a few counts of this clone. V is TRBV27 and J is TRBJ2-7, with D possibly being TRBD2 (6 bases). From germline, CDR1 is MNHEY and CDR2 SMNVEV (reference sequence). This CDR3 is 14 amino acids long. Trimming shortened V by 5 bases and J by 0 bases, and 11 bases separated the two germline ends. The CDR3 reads CASSVGLNSYEQYF. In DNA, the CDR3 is TGTGCCAGCAGTGTGGGACTTAACTCCTACGAGCAGTACTTC.

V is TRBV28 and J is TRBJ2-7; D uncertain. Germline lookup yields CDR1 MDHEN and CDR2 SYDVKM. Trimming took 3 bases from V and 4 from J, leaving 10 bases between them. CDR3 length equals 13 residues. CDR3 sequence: CASSLSPGYEQYF. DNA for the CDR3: TGTGCCAGCAGTTTGAGCCCCGGGTACGAGCAGTACTTC.

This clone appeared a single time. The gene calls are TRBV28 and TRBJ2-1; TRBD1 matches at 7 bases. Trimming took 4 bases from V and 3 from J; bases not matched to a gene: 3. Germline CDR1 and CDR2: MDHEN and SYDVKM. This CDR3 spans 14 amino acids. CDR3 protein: CASSSGDSYNEQFF. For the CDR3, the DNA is TGTGCCAGCAGTTCAGGGGACAGCTACAATGAGCAGTTCTTC.

CDR3 sequence: CASSPFAAGASSYEQYF. In DNA, the CDR3 is TGTGCCAGCTCACCCTTCGCAGCAGGGGCGAGCTCCTACGAGCAGTACTTC. The V call is TRBV18, the J call TRBJ2-7; D may be TRBD1 (6 bases). Germline loops: CDR1 KGHSH, CDR2 LQKENI. There are 17 residues in the CDR3. Deletions cut 3 bases from V and 0 bases from J, with 18 bases between.

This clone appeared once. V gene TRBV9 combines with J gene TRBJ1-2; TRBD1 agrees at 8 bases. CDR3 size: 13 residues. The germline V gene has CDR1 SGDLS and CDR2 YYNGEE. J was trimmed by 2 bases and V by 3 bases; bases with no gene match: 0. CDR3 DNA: TGTGCCAGCAGCGGGACAGGGAACTATGGCTACACCTTC. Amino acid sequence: CASSGTGNYGYTF.

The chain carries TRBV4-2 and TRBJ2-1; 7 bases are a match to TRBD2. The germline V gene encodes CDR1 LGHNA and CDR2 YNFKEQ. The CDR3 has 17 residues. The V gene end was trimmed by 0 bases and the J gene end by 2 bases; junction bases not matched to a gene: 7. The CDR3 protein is CASSQDTSGEPYNEQFF. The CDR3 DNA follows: TGTGCCAGCAGCCAAGATACCAGCGGGGAACCCTACAATGAGCAGTTCTTC.

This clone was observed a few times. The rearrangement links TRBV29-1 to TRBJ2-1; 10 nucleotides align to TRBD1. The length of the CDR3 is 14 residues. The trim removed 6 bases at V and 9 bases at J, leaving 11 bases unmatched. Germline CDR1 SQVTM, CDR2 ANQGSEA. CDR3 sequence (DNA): TGCAGCGTCCCGGGACAGGGGCGTCCTGGTGAGCAGTTCTTC. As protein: CSVPGQGRPGEQFF.

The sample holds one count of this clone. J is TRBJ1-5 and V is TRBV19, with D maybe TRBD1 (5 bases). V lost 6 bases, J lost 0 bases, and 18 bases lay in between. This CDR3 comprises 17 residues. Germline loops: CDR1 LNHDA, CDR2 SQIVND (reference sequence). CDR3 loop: CASRPIRGGFSNQPQHF. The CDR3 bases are TGTGCCAGTAGGCCCATAAGGGGTGGGTTTAGCAATCAGCCCCAGCATTTT.

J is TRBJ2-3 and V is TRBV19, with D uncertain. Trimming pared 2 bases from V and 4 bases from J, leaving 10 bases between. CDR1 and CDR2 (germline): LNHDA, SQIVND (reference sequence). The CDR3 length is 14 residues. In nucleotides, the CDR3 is TGTGCCAGTAGTATATCTAGGAGCCCAGATACGCAGTATTTT. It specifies CASSISRSPDTQYF.

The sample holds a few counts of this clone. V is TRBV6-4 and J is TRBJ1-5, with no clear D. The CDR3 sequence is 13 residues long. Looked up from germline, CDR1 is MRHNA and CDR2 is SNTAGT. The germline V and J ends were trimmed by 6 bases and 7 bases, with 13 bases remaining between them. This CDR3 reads CASSGEVGQPQHF. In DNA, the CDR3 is TGTGCCAGCAGCGGGGAGGTTGGACAGCCCCAGCATTTT.